Listed here are 2 T cell receptor beta chains from one sample, sequenced in a study of cytomegalovirus exposure and HLA in healthy donors. TCRdb's table, derived via immunoSEQ multiplex PCR, lists solely in-frame clones and lacks some. This table has around 70,000 clones, roughly nine tenths appearing once. The specimen was PBMCs. The receptors shown here come from a man younger than 35 in good health and CMV-seronegative.

V gene TRBV9 combines with J gene TRBJ1-5; D perhaps matches TRBD1 (5 bases). Trimming shortened V by 2 bases and J by 4 bases, and 10 bases separated the two germline ends. The CDR3 has 14 amino acids. Per germline, CDR1 SGDLS and CDR2 YYNGEE. The CDR3 spells CASSVGGWNQPQHF. In DNA, the CDR3 is TGTGCCAGCAGCGTGGGGGGATGGAATCAGCCCCAGCATTTT.

V usage is TRBV19 and J usage is TRBJ2-5; D might be TRBD1 (6 bases). V lost 5 bases, J lost 5 bases, and 18 bases lay in between. Germline V gives CDR1 LNHDA, CDR2 SQIVND (reference sequence). The CDR3 sequence is 15 residues long. CDR3 protein: CASSAFRGFQETQYF. CDR3 sequence (DNA): TGTGCCAGTAGTGCCTTCAGGGGATTCCAGGAGACCCAGTACTTC.